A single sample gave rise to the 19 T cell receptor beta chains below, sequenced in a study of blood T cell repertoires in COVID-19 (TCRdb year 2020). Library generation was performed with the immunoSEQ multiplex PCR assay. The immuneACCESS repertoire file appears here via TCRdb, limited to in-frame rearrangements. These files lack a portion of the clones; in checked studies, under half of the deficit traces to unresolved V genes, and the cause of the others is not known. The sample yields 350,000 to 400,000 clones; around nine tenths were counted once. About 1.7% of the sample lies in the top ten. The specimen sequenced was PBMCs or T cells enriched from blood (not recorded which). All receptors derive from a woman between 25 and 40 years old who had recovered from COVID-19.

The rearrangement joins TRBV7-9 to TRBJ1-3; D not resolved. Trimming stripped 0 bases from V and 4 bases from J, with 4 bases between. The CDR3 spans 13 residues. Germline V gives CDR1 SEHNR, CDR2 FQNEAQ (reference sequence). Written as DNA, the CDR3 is TGTGCCAGCAGCTTAGCCGTGGGAAACACCATATATTTT. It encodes CASSLAVGNTIYF.

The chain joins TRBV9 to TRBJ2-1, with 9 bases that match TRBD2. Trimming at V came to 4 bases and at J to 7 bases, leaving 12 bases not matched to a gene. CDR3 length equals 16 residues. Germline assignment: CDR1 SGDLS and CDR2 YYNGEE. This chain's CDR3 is CASSYRLAGNGNEQFF. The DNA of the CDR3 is TGTGCCAGCAGCTACCGGCTAGCGGGAAATGGGAATGAGCAGTTCTTC. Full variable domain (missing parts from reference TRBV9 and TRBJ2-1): DSGVTQTPKHLITATGQRVTLRCSPRSGDLSVYWYQQSLDQGLQFLIQYYNGEERAKGNILERFSAQQFPDLHSELNLSSLELGDSALYFCASSYRLAGNGNEQFFGPGTRLTVL.

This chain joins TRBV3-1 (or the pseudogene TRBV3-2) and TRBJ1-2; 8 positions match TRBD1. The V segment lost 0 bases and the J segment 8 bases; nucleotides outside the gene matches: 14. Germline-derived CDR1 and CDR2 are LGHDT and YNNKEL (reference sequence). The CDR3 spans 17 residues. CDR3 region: CASSQDPVQGALGGYTF. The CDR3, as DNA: TGTGCCAGCAGCCAAGATCCTGTCCAGGGGGCTCTGGGAGGCTACACCTTC.

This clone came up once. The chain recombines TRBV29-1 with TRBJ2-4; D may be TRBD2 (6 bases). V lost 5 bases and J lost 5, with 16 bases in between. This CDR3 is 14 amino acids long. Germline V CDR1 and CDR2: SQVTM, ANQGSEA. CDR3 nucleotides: TGCAGCGTTAGGGCCCCGGGGGTGGAAAACATTCAGTACTTC. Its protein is CSVRAPGVENIQYF.

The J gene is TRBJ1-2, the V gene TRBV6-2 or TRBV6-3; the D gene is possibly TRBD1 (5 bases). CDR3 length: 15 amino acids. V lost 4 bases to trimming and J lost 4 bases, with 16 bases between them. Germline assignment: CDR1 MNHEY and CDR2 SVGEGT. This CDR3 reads CASSSRGGNLYGYTF. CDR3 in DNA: TGTGCCAGCAGTTCGCGGGGCGGAAACCTCTATGGCTACACCTTC.

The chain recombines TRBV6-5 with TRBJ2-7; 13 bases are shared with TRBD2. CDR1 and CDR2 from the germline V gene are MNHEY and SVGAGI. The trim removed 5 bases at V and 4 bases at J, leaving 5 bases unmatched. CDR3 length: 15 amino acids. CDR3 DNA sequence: TGTGCCAGCAGTAGAGGGACTAGCGGGATTTACGAGCAGTACTTC. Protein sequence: CASSRGTSGIYEQYF.

Written as DNA, the CDR3 is TGTGCCAGTAGCCACTATGGTGAAGTCAATCAGCCCCAGCATTTT. Protein: CASSHYGEVNQPQHF. The gene calls are TRBV19 and TRBJ1-5, with D unclear. CDR1 is LNHDA and CDR2 is SQIVND in the germline V gene (reference sequence). The CDR3 has 15 amino acids. Trimming stripped 6 bases from V and 3 bases from J, with 15 bases between.

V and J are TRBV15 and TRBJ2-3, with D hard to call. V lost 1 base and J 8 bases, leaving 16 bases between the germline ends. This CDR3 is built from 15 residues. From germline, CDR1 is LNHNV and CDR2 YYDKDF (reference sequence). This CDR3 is CATSRGEAPSGTQYF. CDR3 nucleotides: TGTGCCACCAGCAGAGGAGAAGCCCCCTCAGGTACGCAGTATTTT.

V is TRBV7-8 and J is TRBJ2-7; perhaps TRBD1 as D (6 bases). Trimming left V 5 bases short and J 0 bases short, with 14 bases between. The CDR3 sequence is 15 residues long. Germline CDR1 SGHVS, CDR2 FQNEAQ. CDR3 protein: CASSDTGSLSYEQYF. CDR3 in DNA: TGTGCCAGCAGCGACACAGGGTCCCTCTCCTACGAGCAGTACTTC.

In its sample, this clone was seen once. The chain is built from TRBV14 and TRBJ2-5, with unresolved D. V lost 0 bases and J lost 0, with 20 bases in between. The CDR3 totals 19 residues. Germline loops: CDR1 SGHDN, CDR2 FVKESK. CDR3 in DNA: TGTGCCAGCAGCCAAGATACTCTGAACGGGTCCCCGTACCAAGAGACCCAGTACTTC. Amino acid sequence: CASSQDTLNGSPYQETQYF.

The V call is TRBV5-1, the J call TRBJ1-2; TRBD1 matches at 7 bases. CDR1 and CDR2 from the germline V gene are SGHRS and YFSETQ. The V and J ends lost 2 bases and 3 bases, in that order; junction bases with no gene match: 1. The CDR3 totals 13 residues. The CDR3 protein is CASSLGQDYGYTF. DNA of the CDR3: TGCGCCAGCAGCTTAGGACAGGACTATGGCTACACCTTC.

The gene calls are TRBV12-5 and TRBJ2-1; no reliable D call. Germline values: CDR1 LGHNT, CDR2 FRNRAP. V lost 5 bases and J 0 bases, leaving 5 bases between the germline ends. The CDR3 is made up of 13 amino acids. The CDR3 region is CASGTYSYNEQFF. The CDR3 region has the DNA TGTGCTAGTGGTACATACTCCTACAATGAGCAGTTCTTC.

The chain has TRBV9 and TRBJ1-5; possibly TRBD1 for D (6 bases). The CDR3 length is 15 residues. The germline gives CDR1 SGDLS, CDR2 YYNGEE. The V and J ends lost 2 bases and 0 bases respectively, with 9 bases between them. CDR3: CASSVTGNSNQPQHF. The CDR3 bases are TGTGCCAGCAGCGTTACAGGGAATAGCAATCAGCCCCAGCATTTT. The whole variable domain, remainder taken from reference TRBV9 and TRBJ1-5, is DSGVTQTPKHLITATGQRVTLRCSPRSGDLSVYWYQQSLDQGLQFLIQYYNGEERAKGNILERFSAQQFPDLHSELNLSSLELGDSALYFCASSVTGNSNQPQHFGDGTRLSIL.

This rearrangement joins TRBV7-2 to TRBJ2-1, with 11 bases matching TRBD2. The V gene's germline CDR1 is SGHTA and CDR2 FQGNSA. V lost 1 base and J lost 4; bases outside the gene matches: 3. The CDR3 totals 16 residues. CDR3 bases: TGTGCCAGCAGCTTAGATCTAGCGGGGGGTTACAATGAGCAGTTCTTC. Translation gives CASSLDLAGGYNEQFF.

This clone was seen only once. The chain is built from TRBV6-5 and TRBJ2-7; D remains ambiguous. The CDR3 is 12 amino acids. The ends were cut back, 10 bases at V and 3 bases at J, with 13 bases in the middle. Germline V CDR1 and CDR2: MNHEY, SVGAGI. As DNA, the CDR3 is TGTGCCACCTTAGATGAAGACTACGAGCAGTACTTC. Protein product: CATLDEDYEQYF.

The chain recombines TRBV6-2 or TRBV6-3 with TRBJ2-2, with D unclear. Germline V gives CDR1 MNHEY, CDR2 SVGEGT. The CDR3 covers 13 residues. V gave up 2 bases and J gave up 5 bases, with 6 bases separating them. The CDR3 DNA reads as TGTGCCAGCAGTTACCGGAGAACCGGGGAGCTGTTTTTT. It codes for CASSYRRTGELFF.

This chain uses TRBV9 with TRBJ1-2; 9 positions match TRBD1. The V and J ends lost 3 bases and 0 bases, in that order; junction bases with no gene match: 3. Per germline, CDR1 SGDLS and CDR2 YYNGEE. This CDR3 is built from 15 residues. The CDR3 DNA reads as TGTGCCAGCAGCGGGACAGGGGATACTAACTATGGCTACACCTTC. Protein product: CASSGTGDTNYGYTF. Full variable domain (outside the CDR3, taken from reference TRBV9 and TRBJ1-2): DSGVTQTPKHLITATGQRVTLRCSPRSGDLSVYWYQQSLDQGLQFLIQYYNGEERAKGNILERFSAQQFPDLHSELNLSSLELGDSALYFCASSGTGDTNYGYTFGSGTRLTVV.

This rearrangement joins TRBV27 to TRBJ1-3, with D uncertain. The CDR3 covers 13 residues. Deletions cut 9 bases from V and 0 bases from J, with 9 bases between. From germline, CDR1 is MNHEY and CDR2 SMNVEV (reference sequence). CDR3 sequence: CASSSSSGNTIYF. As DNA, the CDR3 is TGTGCCAGTTCCTCGAGCTCTGGAAACACCATATATTTT.

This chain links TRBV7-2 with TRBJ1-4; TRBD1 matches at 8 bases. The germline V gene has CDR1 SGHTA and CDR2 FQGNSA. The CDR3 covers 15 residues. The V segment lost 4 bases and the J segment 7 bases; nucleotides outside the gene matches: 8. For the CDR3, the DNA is TGTGCCAGCAGCTCCGGACAGGGTATGGCTGAAAAACTGTTTTTT. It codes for CASSSGQGMAEKLFF.